This T cell receptor beta chain derives from a study of blood T cell repertoires in COVID-19. Study-wide background: Some COVID-19 samples were acute and others convalescent; all came from the United States, Italy and Spain. PBMCs, B-cell-depleted T cells, or T cells were the source of the cDNA or gDNA that made up the material.

During active infection, Seattle patients enrolled and were then monitored through disease. This clone was counted once. TCRdb keeps only in-frame clones here, not all; method: immunoSEQ multiplex PCR. The table shows about 410,000 clones, with 89% occurring only once. Trimming removed 9 bases from V and 8 bases from J; junction bases left unmatched: 7. This CDR3 has 14 residues. Germline V gene sequence: CDR1 ENHRY, CDR2 SYGVKD. This TCR was recovered from a middle-aged woman with COVID-19, enrolled during active disease. The chain is built from TRBV10-3 and TRBJ2-1; TRBD2 matches 13 bases. Material: peripheral blood. The CDR3 loop is CAISGTSGAHEQFF. In DNA form, the CDR3 reads TGTGCCATTTCCGGGACTAGCGGGGCCCATGAGCAGTTCTTC.